The 9 T cell receptor beta chains presented below share a single source sample, sequenced in a study of Tregs in tolerant kidney transplant recipients. Libraries were prepared by immunoSEQ multiplex PCR; TCRdb keeps only in-frame clonotypes and omits some of them. The sample lists some 74,000 clones; approximately 90% were seen once. This sample comprised Tregs from blood, obtained before the transplant. These receptors came from a human donor who received a combined kidney and bone marrow transplant.

This clone has just one count. The genes are TRBV7-2 and TRBJ2-7, with D possibly being TRBD1 or TRBD2 (5 bases each). The CDR3 has 14 amino acids. The V end was cut by 6 bases, the J end by 5 bases, with 17 bases between. The germline V gene has CDR1 SGHTA and CDR2 FQGNSA. CDR3 sequence reads: CASSRGATPHEQYF. The CDR3 region has the DNA TGTGCCAGCAGTAGAGGGGCCACCCCCCACGAGCAGTACTTC.

The chain links TRBV2 to TRBJ1-5, with 10 bases lining up with TRBD1. V trimming: 6 bases; J trimming: 2 bases; junction bases outside the gene matches: 4. There are 15 residues in the CDR3. The V gene's germline CDR1 is SNHLY and CDR2 FYNNEI. The CDR3 loop is CASRPGTGGNQPQHF. The CDR3 nucleotides read TGTGCCAGCAGGCCCGGGACAGGGGGCAATCAGCCCCAGCATTTT.

This clone has a single count. V is TRBV29-1 and J is TRBJ2-7; TRBD1 might be the D (6 bases). The length of the CDR3 is 14 residues. Germline assignment: CDR1 SQVTM and CDR2 ANQGSEA. Trimming stripped 8 bases from V and 3 bases from J, with 20 bases between. CDR3 coding DNA: TGCAGCCCGAACCAGGGACAACTTTTCTACGAGCAGTACTTC. This gives the protein CSPNQGQLFYEQYF.

The DNA for the CDR3 is TGTGCCAGCAGCCAAACTATAGGGTTCTCCTACGAGCAGTACTTC. This translates into CASSQTIGFSYEQYF. This chain uses TRBV7-2 with TRBJ2-5; D is unclear. The DNA end favors TRBJ2-7, so the J call may be wrong. Germline values: CDR1 SGHTA, CDR2 FQGNSA. This CDR3 is built from 15 residues.

The rearrangement uses TRBV2 and TRBJ2-1; D possibly corresponds to TRBD1 (6 bases). CDR3 length equals 13 residues. V was trimmed by 6 bases and J by 5 bases, leaving 11 bases between them. The germline gives CDR1 SNHLY, CDR2 FYNNEI. CDR3 nucleotides: TGTGCCAGCAGGTCGGACAGAAACAATGAGCAGTTCTTC. This encodes CASRSDRNNEQFF.

The genes are TRBV15 and TRBJ1-4; 7 positions agree with TRBD1. The CDR3 runs to 16 residues. The V gene end was trimmed by 1 base and the J gene end by 5 bases; junction bases not matched to a gene: 7. Germline V gene lookup returns CDR1 LNHNV and CDR2 YYDKDF (reference sequence). The CDR3 here is CATSRVVGQQNEKLFF. The CDR3 bases are TGTGCCACCAGCAGAGTTGTGGGACAGCAAAATGAAAAACTGTTTTTT.

This clone is a singleton in its sample. The chain uses TRBV6-5 and TRBJ1-1, with no clear D. The V and J ends lost 6 bases and 1 base respectively, with 9 bases between them. The length of the CDR3 is 13 residues. Germline CDR1 MNHEY, CDR2 SVGAGI. Written as DNA, the CDR3 is TGTGCCAGCAGCCGGTTCGGGAACACTGAAGCTTTCTTT. Amino acid sequence: CASSRFGNTEAFF.

CDR3 sequence (DNA): TGTGCCAGCAGTGAAGACAGTGCAACTAATGAAAAACTGTTTTTT. Translating it yields CASSEDSATNEKLFF. The chain recombines TRBV2 with TRBJ1-4; D gene unclear. This CDR3 region has 15 residues. Per the germline V gene, CDR1 is SNHLY and CDR2 is FYNNEI. V lost 1 base and J lost 0, with 6 bases in between. Filled out from reference TRBV2 and TRBJ1-4, the complete variable domain reads EPEVTQTPSHQVTQMGQEVILRCVPISNHLYFYWYRQILGQKVEFLVSFYNNEISEKSEIFDDQFSVERPDGSNFTLKIRSTKLEDSAMYFCASSEDSATNEKLFFGSGTQLSVL.

The genes are TRBV11-2 and TRBJ2-5; 7 bases are a match to TRBD1. After removal of 1 base from V and 5 bases from J, the junction contained 7 bases not matched to a gene. The CDR3 extends over 15 amino acids. Germline-derived CDR1 and CDR2 are SGHAT and FQNNGV. The CDR3 loop is CASSLGHRGFETQYF. CDR3 nucleotide sequence: TGTGCCAGCAGCTTAGGACACAGGGGTTTCGAGACCCAGTACTTC.